This T cell receptor (beta chain) was recorded in a study of blood T cells in healthy people across ages. Primed by a sample-barcoded 5' primer and a J-beta primer mix, a second PCR proceeded for about 7 to 12 cycles. TCRdb reprocessed the 5' RACE reads with MiXCR, giving one entry per CDR3 protein. The repertoire holds about 640,000 distinct CDR3 sequences, with 40% to 45% as singletons. As regards this clonotype: The junction departs from germline at one end; a sequencing error may be responsible.

Germline V gene data show CDR1 as SGHAT and CDR2 as FQDESV (reference sequence). The CDR3 consists of 16 residues. This chain uses TRBV11-1 with TRBJ2-1; 7 bases match TRBD1. Input material: blood. The clonotype comes from a man older than 75 in good health. This CDR3 is CASSLMRGQRYNEQFF. DNA of the CDR3: TGTGCCAGCAGCTTGATGAGGGGGCAGCGGTACAATGAACAGTTCTTC.